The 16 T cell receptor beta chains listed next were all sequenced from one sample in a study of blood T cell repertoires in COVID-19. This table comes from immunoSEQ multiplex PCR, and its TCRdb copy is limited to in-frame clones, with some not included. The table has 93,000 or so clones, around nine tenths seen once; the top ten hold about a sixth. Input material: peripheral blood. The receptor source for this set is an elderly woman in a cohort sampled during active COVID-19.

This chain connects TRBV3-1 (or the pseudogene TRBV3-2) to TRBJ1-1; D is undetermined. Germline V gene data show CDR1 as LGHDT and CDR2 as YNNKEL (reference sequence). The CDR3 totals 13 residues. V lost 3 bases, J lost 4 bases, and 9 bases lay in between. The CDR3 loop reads CASSHARATEAFF. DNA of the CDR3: TGTGCCAGCAGCCACGCAAGAGCCACTGAAGCTTTCTTT.

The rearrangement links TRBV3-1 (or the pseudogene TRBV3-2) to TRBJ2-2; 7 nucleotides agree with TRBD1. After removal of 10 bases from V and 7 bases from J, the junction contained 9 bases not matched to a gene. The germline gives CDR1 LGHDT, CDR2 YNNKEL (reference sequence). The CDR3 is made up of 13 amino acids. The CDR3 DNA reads TGTGCCACTCGACAGGGAACCGTCGGGGAGCTGTTTTTT. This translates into CATRQGTVGELFF.

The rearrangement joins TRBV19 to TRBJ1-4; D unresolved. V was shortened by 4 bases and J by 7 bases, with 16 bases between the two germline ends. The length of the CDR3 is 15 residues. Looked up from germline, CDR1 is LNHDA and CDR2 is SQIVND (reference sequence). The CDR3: CASSKAVARSEKLFF. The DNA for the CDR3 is TGTGCCAGTAGTAAGGCGGTAGCTCGTAGTGAAAAACTGTTTTTT.

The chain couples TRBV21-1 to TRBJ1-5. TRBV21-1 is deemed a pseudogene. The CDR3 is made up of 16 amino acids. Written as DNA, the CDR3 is TGTGCCAGCAGCAAAGAGAGCGGCGGGATCGGGCAGCCCCAGCATTTT. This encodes CASSKESGGIGQPQHF.

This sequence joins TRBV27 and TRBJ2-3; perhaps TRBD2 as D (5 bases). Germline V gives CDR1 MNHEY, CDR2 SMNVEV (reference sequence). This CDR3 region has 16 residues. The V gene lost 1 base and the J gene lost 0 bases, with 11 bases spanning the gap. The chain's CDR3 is CASSLFGESSTDTQYF. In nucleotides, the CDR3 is TGTGCCAGCAGTTTATTCGGGGAATCTAGCACAGATACGCAGTATTTT.

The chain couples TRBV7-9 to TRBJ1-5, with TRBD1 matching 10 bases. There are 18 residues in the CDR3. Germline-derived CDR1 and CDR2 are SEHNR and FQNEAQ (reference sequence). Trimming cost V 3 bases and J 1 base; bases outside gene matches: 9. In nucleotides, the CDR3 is TGTGCCAGCAGCTTGTTCGGACAGGGGGAGAGAAGCAATCAGCCCCAGCATTTT. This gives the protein CASSLFGQGERSNQPQHF.

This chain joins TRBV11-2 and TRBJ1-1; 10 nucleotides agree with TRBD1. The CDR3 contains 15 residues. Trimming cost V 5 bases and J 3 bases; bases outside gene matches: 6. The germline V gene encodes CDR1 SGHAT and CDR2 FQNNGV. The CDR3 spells CASSPQTGGYTEAFF. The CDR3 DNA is TGTGCCAGCAGCCCTCAGACAGGGGGCTACACTGAAGCTTTCTTT.

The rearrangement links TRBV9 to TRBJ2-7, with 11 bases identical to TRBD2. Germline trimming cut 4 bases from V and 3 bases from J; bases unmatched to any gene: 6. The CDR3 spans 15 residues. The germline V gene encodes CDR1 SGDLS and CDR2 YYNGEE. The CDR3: CASSPLGTSGYEQYF. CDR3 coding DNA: TGTGCCAGCAGCCCCTTGGGGACTAGCGGCTACGAGCAGTACTTC.

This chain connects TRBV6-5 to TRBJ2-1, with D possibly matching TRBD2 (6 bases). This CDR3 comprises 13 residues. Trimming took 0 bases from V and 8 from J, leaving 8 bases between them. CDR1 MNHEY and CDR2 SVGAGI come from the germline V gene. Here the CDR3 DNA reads TGTGCCAGCAGTTACTCGACGGGGGATGAGCAGTTCTTC. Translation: CASSYSTGDEQFF.

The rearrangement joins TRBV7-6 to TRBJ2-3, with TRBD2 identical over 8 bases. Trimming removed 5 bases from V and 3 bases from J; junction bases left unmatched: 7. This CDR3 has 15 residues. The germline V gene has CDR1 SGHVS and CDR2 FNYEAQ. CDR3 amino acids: CASSRSGSGTDTQYF. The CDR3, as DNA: TGTGCCAGCAGCCGGAGCGGGAGTGGGACAGATACGCAGTATTTT.

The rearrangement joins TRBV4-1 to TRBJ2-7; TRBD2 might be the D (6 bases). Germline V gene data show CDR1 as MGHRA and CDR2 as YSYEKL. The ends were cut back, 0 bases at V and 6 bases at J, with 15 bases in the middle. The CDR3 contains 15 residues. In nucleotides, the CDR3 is TGCGCCAGCAGCCAAGATCCAGGAGTGGGGGGCGAGCAGTACTTC. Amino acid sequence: CASSQDPGVGGEQYF.

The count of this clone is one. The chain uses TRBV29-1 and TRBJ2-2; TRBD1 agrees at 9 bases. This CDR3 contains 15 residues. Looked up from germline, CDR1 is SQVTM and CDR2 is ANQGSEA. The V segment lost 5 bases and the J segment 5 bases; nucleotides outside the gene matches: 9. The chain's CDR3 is CSVSRGQGETGELFF. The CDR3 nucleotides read TGCAGCGTTAGCCGGGGACAGGGCGAGACCGGGGAGCTGTTTTTT.

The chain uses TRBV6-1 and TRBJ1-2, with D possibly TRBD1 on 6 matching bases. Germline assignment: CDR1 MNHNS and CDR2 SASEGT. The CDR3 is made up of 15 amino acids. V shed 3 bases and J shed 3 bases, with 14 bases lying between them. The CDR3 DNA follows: TGTGCCAGCAGTGACAGGGACACATTCTACTATGGCTACACCTTC. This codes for CASSDRDTFYYGYTF.

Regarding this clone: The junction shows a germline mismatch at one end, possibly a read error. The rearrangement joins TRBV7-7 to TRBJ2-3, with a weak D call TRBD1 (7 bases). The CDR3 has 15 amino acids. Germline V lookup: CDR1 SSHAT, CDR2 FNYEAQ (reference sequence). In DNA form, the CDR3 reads TGTGCTAGCAGCTTGGGGGGACAGCGCACAGATACGCAGTATTTT. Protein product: CASSLGGQRTDTQYF.

For the CDR3, the DNA is TGTGCCAGCACCCCCTGGCCCCGCTACGAGCAGTACTTC. Translating it yields CASTPWPRYEQYF. This sequence joins TRBV6-5 and TRBJ2-7; the D is unclear. V was shortened by 7 bases and J by 3 bases, with 13 bases between the two germline ends. In germline, CDR1 is MNHEY, CDR2 SVGAGI. CDR3 length: 13 residues.

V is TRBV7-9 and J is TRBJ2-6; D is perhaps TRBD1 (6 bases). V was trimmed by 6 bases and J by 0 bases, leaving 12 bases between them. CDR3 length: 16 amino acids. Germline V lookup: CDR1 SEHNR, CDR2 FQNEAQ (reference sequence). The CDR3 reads CASSPGALSGANVLTF. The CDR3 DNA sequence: TGTGCCAGCAGTCCAGGGGCGCTCTCTGGGGCCAACGTCCTGACTTTC.